The sequence of this TCR beta chain was determined in a study of cytomegalovirus exposure and HLA in healthy donors. Germline-derived CDR1 and CDR2 are GTSNPN and SVGIG (reference sequence). This CDR3 region has 14 residues. Between the trimmed V and J ends, which lost 3 bases and 9 bases, there was a span of 15 bases. The PCR made use of 60 Vbeta and 13 Jbeta primers. Assay used: immunoSEQ multiplex PCR; TCRdb lists only in-frame clones, some missing. The sample consists of 80,000 to 100,000 clones, more than 75% of them appearing once. This receptor was taken from a human donor in good health. Sequencing input: PBMCs. The chain links TRBV30 to TRBJ1-6; possibly TRBD1 for D (6 bases). CDR3 coding DNA: TGTGCCTGGAGGGGTGGGGGCCTGGTTTCACCCCTCCACTTT. Its translation: CAWRGGGLVSPLHF.